Included here is one T cell receptor beta chain sequence, with context. The data stem from a study of blood T cell repertoires in COVID-19. Study at large: PBMCs, B-cell-depleted T cells, or T cells provided the cDNA or gDNA that made up the material.

Per the authors' pipeline: Reference gene primer amplification yielded estimated nucleated cell counts. Measured with immunoSEQ multiplex PCR; TCRdb has only the in-frame clones, and not every one. From that table come the V and J calls and clone size; the DNA was used to work out D and trimming. The sample has about 240,000 clones, more than 80% seen once. The CDR3 has 15 amino acids. V lost 5 bases, J lost 2 bases, and 17 bases lay in between. Germline-derived CDR1 and CDR2 are GTSNPN and SVGIG (reference sequence). This clonotype originated in a human donor in a cohort sampled during active COVID-19. The chain has TRBV30 and TRBJ2-3; D possibly corresponds to TRBD2 (5 bases). Sequenced material: peripheral blood. DNA for the CDR3: TGTGCCTGGTCCGATGGACTGCTGACCACAGATACGCAGTATTTT. As protein: CAWSDGLLTTDTQYF.